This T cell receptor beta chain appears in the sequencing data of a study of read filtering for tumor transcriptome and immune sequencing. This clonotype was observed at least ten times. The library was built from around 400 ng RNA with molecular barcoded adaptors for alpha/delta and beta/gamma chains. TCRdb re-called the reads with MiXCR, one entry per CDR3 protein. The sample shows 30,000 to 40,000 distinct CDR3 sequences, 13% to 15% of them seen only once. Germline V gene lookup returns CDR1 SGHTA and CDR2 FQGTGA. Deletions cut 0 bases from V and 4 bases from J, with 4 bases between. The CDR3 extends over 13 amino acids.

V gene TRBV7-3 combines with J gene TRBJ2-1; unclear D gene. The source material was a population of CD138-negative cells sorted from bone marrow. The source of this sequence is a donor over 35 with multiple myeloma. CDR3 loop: CASSLTGYNEQFF. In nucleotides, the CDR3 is TGTGCCAGCAGCTTAACAGGGTACAATGAGCAGTTCTTC.